Each of the 25 T cell receptor beta chains below was sequenced from the same sample in a study of PD-1 blockade in classical Hodgkin lymphoma (dated by TCRdb to the early 2020s). The library relied on the immunoSEQ multiplex PCR assay. Imported from immuneACCESS, the table was reduced by TCRdb to in-frame sequences with V and J called. These copies leave out some clones; in studies compared against another copy, an unresolved V gene accounts for under half, and the cause of the remainder is not known. The sample table records approximately 45,000 clones; roughly 70% of these occur just once. Approximately 3% of the sample lies in the top ten. The time point label, read with the paper, signifies: cycle 4 day 1 (C4D1), after five to seven weeks of nivolumab. Relapse after autologous stem cell transplantation had occurred in all trial patients, and cohorts A, B and C were distinguished by prior brentuximab vedotin exposure.

This specimen consisted of peripheral blood mononuclear cells (PBMCs), obtained before the fourth cycle of nivolumab. The source of these receptors is a human donor with classical Hodgkin lymphoma.

The chain's CDR3 is CASSFSTRALGTEAFF. The CDR3 DNA reads as TGCGCCAGCAGCTTCTCAACTAGGGCCCTGGGGACTGAAGCTTTCTTT. The chain has TRBV5-1 and TRBJ1-1; D call uncertain. Trimming pared 2 bases from V and 5 bases from J, leaving 19 bases between. Per the germline V gene, CDR1 is SGHRS and CDR2 is YFSETQ. The length of the CDR3 is 16 residues.

On this clone: At one of its ends the junction is not consistent with the germline gene, which may arise from a read error. The CDR3 DNA reads TGTGCCAGCAGTGGCGCTAAACAAGGGAGTTTT. As protein: CASSGAKQGSF. The chain is built from TRBV6-6 and TRBJ1-4; D is uncertain. CDR1 MNHNY and CDR2 SVGAGI come from the germline V gene (reference sequence). This CDR3 has 11 residues.

This chain connects TRBV27 to TRBJ2-1; perhaps TRBD1 as D (8 bases). Per germline, CDR1 MNHEY and CDR2 SMNVEV (reference sequence). CDR3 size: 16 residues. The V end lost 3 bases, the J end lost 8 bases, and 20 bases lay between the germline ends. CDR3 sequence reads: CASSFRVAGRGHEQFF. In nucleotides, the CDR3 is TGTGCCAGCAGTTTTAGAGTAGCGGGCAGGGGGCATGAGCAGTTCTTC.

The CDR3 region has the DNA TGTGCCAGCAGCTTGTACCTAGCGGGGGGTTCCCAAGAGACCCAGTACTTC. Protein product: CASSLYLAGGSQETQYF. The J gene is TRBJ2-5, the V gene TRBV5-6, with TRBD2 identical over 11 bases. CDR1 and CDR2 (germline): SGHDT, YYEEEE. CDR3 size: 17 residues. V shed 1 base, J shed 1 base, and the junction held 6 bases outside the gene matches.

This clone was recorded at least ten times. CDR3 sequence: CASSRADRGFTGELFF. Written as DNA, the CDR3 is TGTGCCAGCAGCCGCGCGGACAGGGGTTTCACCGGGGAGCTGTTTTTT. The V and J genes are TRBV4-2 and TRBJ2-2, with 9 nucleotides matching TRBD1. Germline V gene sequence: CDR1 LGHNA, CDR2 YNFKEQ. This CDR3 is built from 16 residues. Trimming took 4 bases from V and 4 from J; bases not matched to a gene: 7.

This clone was detected many times. The chain employs TRBV7-9 and TRBJ2-7; 10 bases map to TRBD1. Germline CDR1 and CDR2: SEHNR and FQNEAQ (reference sequence). Trimming took 5 bases from V and 7 from J; bases not matched to a gene: 8. The CDR3 runs to 14 residues. CDR3 nucleotide sequence: TGTGCCAGCAGCATTGGGACAGGGGTTGGGGAGCAGTACTTC. It codes for CASSIGTGVGEQYF.

Within the sample, this clone is medium-sized. This chain joins TRBV28 and TRBJ2-2; D is possibly TRBD2 (5 bases). Germline-derived CDR1 and CDR2 are MDHEN and SYDVKM. The V end was cut by 5 bases, the J end by 7 bases, with 5 bases between. The CDR3 is 11 amino acids. CDR3 DNA sequence: TGTGCCAGCAGTGGAGGCGGGGAGCTGTTTTTT. It encodes CASSGGGELFF.

The CDR3 DNA follows: TGTGCCAGCATACCGCCGGGACGGGACGTCTATGGCTACACCTTC. Encoded protein: CASIPPGRDVYGYTF. The V call is TRBV28, the J call TRBJ1-2; weak D call: TRBD1 (5 bases). V was shortened by 7 bases and J by 4 bases, with 19 bases between the two germline ends. Germline V CDR1 and CDR2: MDHEN, SYDVKM. The CDR3 has 15 amino acids.

The chain links TRBV30 to TRBJ2-3, with 8 bases matching TRBD2. V lost 5 bases to trimming and J lost 4 bases; unmatched junction nucleotides: 5. CDR3 length: 13 amino acids. The V gene's germline CDR1 is GTSNPN and CDR2 SVGIG (reference sequence). The CDR3 DNA sequence: TGTGCCTGGGACCCGCGGGGGGCAGATACGCAGTATTTT. Translation gives CAWDPRGADTQYF.

The J gene is TRBJ2-7, the V gene TRBV7-6; possible D gene TRBD2, 5 bases. The CDR3 contains 15 residues. CDR1 is SGHVS, CDR2 FNYEAQ, per germline. Deletions cut 1 base from V and 0 bases from J, with 10 bases between. The CDR3 region has the DNA TGTGCCAGCAGCTTAGGGGTGGGGAGCTCCTACGAGCAGTACTTC. Translating gives CASSLGVGSSYEQYF.

This clone was found a few times. The chain links TRBV28 to TRBJ2-1; D is uncertain. The length of the CDR3 is 14 residues. V was shortened by 3 bases and J by 7 bases, with 13 bases between the two germline ends. Per germline, CDR1 MDHEN and CDR2 SYDVKM. DNA of the CDR3: TGTGCCAGCAGTTTTGTGGGGTTGGGAAATGAGCAGTTCTTC. Translating gives CASSFVGLGNEQFF.

V gene TRBV28 combines with J gene TRBJ2-7, with no clear D. Trimming stripped 1 base from V and 5 bases from J, with 12 bases between. Germline V lookup: CDR1 MDHEN, CDR2 SYDVKM. The CDR3 spans 14 residues. The CDR3 region is CASSLFGTDDEQYF. The CDR3 nucleotides are TGTGCCAGCAGTTTATTTGGTACCGATGACGAGCAGTACTTC.

This clone was detected only a few times. The CDR3 nucleotides are TGTGCCAGCAGCTTGACAAGGGCCAACTATGGCTACACCTTC. Its protein product is CASSLTRANYGYTF. The chain joins TRBV5-5 to TRBJ1-2; no clear D gene. Germline lookup yields CDR1 SGHKS and CDR2 YYEKEE (reference sequence). CDR3 length equals 14 residues. V lost 1 base to trimming and J lost 2 bases, with 9 bases between them.

This chain joins TRBV6-1 and TRBJ1-5; 8 bases are shared with TRBD1. The CDR3 runs 14 residues. The trim removed 10 bases at V and 4 bases at J, leaving 9 bases unmatched. Per the germline V gene, CDR1 is MNHNS and CDR2 is SASEGT. The CDR3 reads CATNPGGGNQPQHF. In DNA, the CDR3 is TGTGCCACAAACCCAGGGGGCGGAAATCAGCCCCAGCATTTT.

J is TRBJ2-2 and V is TRBV28; D might be TRBD1 (5 bases). Trimming pared 3 bases from V and 2 bases from J, leaving 10 bases between. CDR1 is MDHEN, CDR2 SYDVKM, per germline. The CDR3 runs to 15 residues. CDR3 residues: CASSFATANTGELFF. CDR3 nucleotide sequence: TGTGCCAGCAGTTTTGCGACAGCTAACACCGGGGAGCTGTTTTTT.

With regard to this clone: A read error may account for a junction end that differs from germline. This chain links TRBV28 with TRBJ1-5; TRBD1 matches 8 bases. Looked up from germline, CDR1 is MDHEN and CDR2 is SYDVKM. The CDR3 is 14 amino acids. CDR3 DNA sequence: TGTGCCAGCAGTCTATGGACAGGGAATCAGCCCCAGCATTTT. This sequence encodes CASSLWTGNQPQHF. Together with reference TRBV28 and TRBJ1-5, the CDR3 gives the full variable domain: DVKVTQSSRYLVKRTGEKVFLECVQDMDHENMFWYRQDPGLGLRLIYFSYDVKMKEKGDIPEGYSVSREKKERFSLILESASTNQTSMYLCASSLWTGNQPQHFGDGTRLSIL.

This clone was detected only once. The rearrangement uses TRBV6-5 and TRBJ2-2; 10 positions agree with TRBD1. The CDR3 has 15 amino acids. Losses at the gene ends were 5 bases for V and 7 bases for J; bases not matched to a gene: 7. Germline CDR1 is MNHEY and CDR2 is SVGAGI. CDR3: CASSLTGGDIGELFF. The CDR3 DNA is TGTGCCAGCAGTCTGACAGGGGGCGATATCGGGGAGCTGTTTTTT.

The CDR3, as DNA: TGTGCCAGCAGCCTGGGGGGGTTGCGCAATCAGCCCCAGCATTTT. This sequence encodes CASSLGGLRNQPQHF. J is TRBJ1-5 and V is TRBV21-1. TRBV21-1 is described as a pseudogene. The CDR3 length is 15 residues.

V gene TRBV4-3 combines with J gene TRBJ2-7; 8 positions match TRBD2. This CDR3 is built from 15 residues. V was clipped by 0 bases and J by 2 bases; unmatched bases: 3. Germline-derived CDR1 and CDR2 are LGHNA and YSLEER. The CDR3 bases are TGCGCCAGCAGCCAAGAGAATAGCGGGACCTACGAGCAGTACTTC. As protein: CASSQENSGTYEQYF.

The rearrangement joins TRBV15 to TRBJ2-7; D ambiguous. The V gene lost 0 bases and the J gene lost 5 bases, with 2 bases spanning the gap. This CDR3 comprises 11 residues. Germline V CDR1 and CDR2: LNHNV, YYDKDF (reference sequence). This CDR3 reads CATSRDDEQYF. CDR3 sequence (DNA): TGTGCCACCAGCAGAGATGACGAGCAGTACTTC.

This chain links TRBV18 with TRBJ1-4; TRBD1 is a possible D gene (6 bases). CDR1 is KGHSH, CDR2 LQKENI, per germline. The CDR3 has 13 residues. Deletions cut 3 bases from V and 6 bases from J, with 8 bases between. The CDR3: CASSPDRYEKLFF. CDR3 DNA: TGTGCCAGCTCACCGGACAGATATGAAAAACTGTTTTTT.

This sequence joins TRBV27 and TRBJ2-7; 9 nucleotides match TRBD1. The CDR3 extends over 15 amino acids. V lost 5 bases and J lost 3; bases outside the gene matches: 8. Germline CDR1 reads MNHEY; CDR2 reads SMNVEV (reference sequence). CDR3 bases: TGTGCCAGCAGTCGCGGACAGGGGCGGGGCTACGAGCAGTACTTC. Translating gives CASSRGQGRGYEQYF.

The chain is built from TRBV5-4 and TRBJ1-2; tentatively, D is TRBD1 (6 bases). Trimming stripped 0 bases from V and 8 bases from J, with 11 bases between. Germline CDR1 is SGHNT and CDR2 is YYREEE (reference sequence). This CDR3 region has 13 residues. CDR3 DNA sequence: TGTGCCAGCAGCTTGGAGGGGGGCGTAGGCTACACCTTC. Amino acid sequence: CASSLEGGVGYTF.

V gene TRBV5-1 combines with J gene TRBJ2-7; D not resolved. The ends were cut back, 5 bases at V and 2 bases at J, with 11 bases in the middle. The CDR3 sequence is 13 residues long. The germline CDR1 and CDR2 sequences are SGHRS and YFSETQ. The CDR3 reads CASRASEAYEQYF. CDR3 DNA sequence: TGCGCCAGCAGGGCATCAGAGGCCTACGAGCAGTACTTC.

The chain carries TRBV5-1 and TRBJ2-7, with TRBD1 identical over 9 bases. The CDR3 extends over 15 amino acids. With 4 bases clipped from V and 1 base from J, the junction kept 6 bases outside the gene matches. The germline V gene has CDR1 SGHRS and CDR2 YFSETQ. As DNA, the CDR3 is TGCGCCAGCAGCCCCGCCGGGACAGGGTCCTACGAGCAGTACTTC. Translating gives CASSPAGTGSYEQYF.